The 8 T cell receptor beta chains below were found in one sample sequenced in a study of blood T cells in healthy people across ages. PCR was performed a second time for 7 to 11 cycles using a sample-barcoded 5' primer and a J-beta primer mix. MiXCR, run by TCRdb on the 5' RACE reads, gives a single entry per CDR3 protein. The repertoire holds 1.5 million to 2 million distinct CDR3 sequences, with about two fifths as singletons. Sequenced: blood. The receptor source for this set is a human donor in good health.

This clonotype occurred once. This chain connects TRBV2 to TRBJ1-2; D is possibly TRBD1 (6 bases). Trimming pared 7 bases from V and 3 bases from J, leaving 12 bases between. Germline-derived CDR1 and CDR2 are SNHLY and FYNNEI. The CDR3 is 13 residues long. CDR3 DNA sequence: TGTGCCAGCAAAGGAGCAGGGGACTATGGCTACACCTTC. Protein: CASKGAGDYGYTF.

V gene TRBV4-3 combines with J gene TRBJ1-6; unclear D gene. Germline V CDR1 and CDR2: LGHNA, YSLEER. The CDR3 sequence is 15 residues long. The V and J ends lost 3 bases and 6 bases respectively, with 12 bases between them. The CDR3 loop is CASSHYVGSNSPLHF. CDR3 in DNA: TGCGCCAGCAGCCACTATGTGGGTTCTAATTCACCCCTCCACTTT.

This CDR3 reads CASSMLGGRGYHGYTF. CDR3 nucleotides: TGTGCCAGCAGCATGCTTGGGGGGAGAGGGTATCATGGCTACACCTTC. The J gene is TRBJ1-2, the V gene TRBV7-2; weak D call: TRBD1 (5 bases). The germline V gene encodes CDR1 SGHTA and CDR2 FQGNSA. Trimming stripped 5 bases from V and 6 bases from J, with 22 bases between. This CDR3 spans 16 amino acids.

There are a few counts of this clonotype. The chain links TRBV10-2 to TRBJ2-5; no clear D gene. The CDR3 consists of 11 residues. The V end lost 3 bases, the J end lost 5 bases, and 4 bases lay between the germline ends. Germline V CDR1 and CDR2: WSHSY, SAAADI. Here the CDR3 reads CASSDWETQYF. CDR3 nucleotide sequence: TGCGCCAGCAGTGACTGGGAGACCCAGTACTTC.

The chain combines TRBV6-2 or TRBV6-3 with TRBJ1-2, with 11 bases that match TRBD1. Unmatched junction bases numbered 19, after V lost 7 bases and J lost 0 bases. The CDR3 contains 20 residues. Germline CDR1 reads MNHEY; CDR2 reads SVGEGT. This chain's CDR3 is CASTRGEHGTGGSSNYGYTF. In DNA form, the CDR3 reads TGTGCCAGCACACGCGGAGAGCACGGGACAGGGGGATCATCTAACTATGGCTACACCTTC.

This clonotype has ten or more counts. The rearrangement joins TRBV6-2 or TRBV6-3 to TRBJ2-7, with TRBD2 matching 7 bases. V lost 2 bases and J lost 3; bases outside the gene matches: 4. The CDR3 loop spans 14 amino acids. Germline V CDR1 and CDR2: MNHEY, SVGEGT. CDR3 coding DNA: TGTGCCAGCAGTTACGATGGACTAGGCTACGAGCAGTACTTC. This translates into CASSYDGLGYEQYF.

This chain links TRBV18 with TRBJ2-7; D call uncertain. The CDR3 is made up of 14 amino acids. V lost 3 bases to trimming and J lost 3 bases, with 12 bases between them. Germline values: CDR1 KGHSH, CDR2 LQKENI. CDR3 DNA: TGTGCCAGCTCACCCAGCACAGAGTGCTACGAGCAGTACTTC. Encoded protein: CASSPSTECYEQYF.

This clonotype was detected only a few times. V gene TRBV12-3 or TRBV12-4 combines with J gene TRBJ2-3, with 9 bases fitting TRBD1. The V gene end was trimmed by 5 bases and the J gene end by 3 bases; junction bases not matched to a gene: 9. This CDR3 is built from 16 residues. The CDR3 is CASSQPGQGKTDTQYF. The CDR3 nucleotides are TGTGCCAGCAGTCAACCGGGACAGGGAAAGACAGATACGCAGTATTTT.